The 9 T cell receptor beta chains reported below all come from one sample, sequenced in a study of blood T cell repertoires in COVID-19. TCRdb's table, derived via immunoSEQ multiplex PCR, lists solely in-frame clones and lacks some. The sample holds around 200,000 clones, approximately 83% seen once. The source material was peripheral blood. These receptors all come from a human donor with active or convalescent COVID-19. The donor label of this sample is uncertain.

CDR3 loop: CASSGNRGSNYGYTF. In DNA, the CDR3 is TGTGCCAGCAGCGGAAACAGGGGTTCTAACTATGGCTACACCTTC. V is TRBV6-5 and J is TRBJ1-2, with 7 bases fitting TRBD1. Unmatched junction bases numbered 7, after V lost 6 bases and J lost 0 bases. Germline V gene data show CDR1 as MNHEY and CDR2 as SVGAGI. There are 15 residues in the CDR3.

J is TRBJ1-1 and V is TRBV3-1 (or the pseudogene TRBV3-2), with 7 positions matching TRBD1. With 3 bases clipped from V and 0 bases from J, the junction kept 4 bases outside the gene matches. Germline CDR1 and CDR2: LGHDT and YNNKEL (reference sequence). The CDR3 loop spans 15 amino acids. The CDR3 DNA reads TGTGCCAGCAGCCATGTCGGGACAGTGAACACTGAAGCTTTCTTT. This translates into CASSHVGTVNTEAFF.

CDR3 in DNA: TGCAGCGTTGGCCTCCAGTTTAATGAAAAACTGTTTTTT. This encodes CSVGLQFNEKLFF. The chain joins TRBV29-1 to TRBJ1-4, with D unclear. Trimming shortened V by 4 bases and J by 4 bases, and 10 bases separated the two germline ends. Per germline, CDR1 SQVTM and CDR2 ANQGSEA. The CDR3 totals 13 residues.

DNA for the CDR3: TGTGCCAGCAGCTGGGCAGGCCCCTACGAGCAGTACTTC. Translating gives CASSWAGPYEQYF. The J gene is TRBJ2-7, the V gene TRBV7-2; D is ambiguous. Per germline, CDR1 SGHTA and CDR2 FQGNSA. The ends were cut back, 4 bases at V and 2 bases at J, with 9 bases in the middle. CDR3 length: 13 amino acids.

The chain combines TRBV6-5 with TRBJ2-7, with D uncertain. V lost 6 bases to trimming and J lost 6 bases, with 12 bases between them. This CDR3 is 12 amino acids long. Germline lookup yields CDR1 MNHEY and CDR2 SVGAGI. CDR3 sequence (DNA): TGTGCCAGCAGCGACACCCGGCGCGAGCAGTACTTC. Protein product: CASSDTRREQYF.

The sample holds one count of this clone. Compared with germline, one end of the junction differs, possibly owing to a read error. The chain is built from TRBV6-5 and TRBJ1-2; no clear D. CDR1 is MNHEY and CDR2 is SVGAGI in the germline V gene. The CDR3 extends over 11 amino acids. In DNA form, the CDR3 reads TGTGCCAGCACGGATTACTATGGCTACACCTTT. Protein sequence: CASTDYYGYTF.

The rearrangement joins TRBV19 to TRBJ2-1; 11 bases agree with TRBD2. The germline gives CDR1 LNHDA, CDR2 SQIVND (reference sequence). The CDR3 spans 18 residues. V lost 5 bases to trimming and J lost 0 bases; unmatched junction nucleotides: 9. The CDR3, as DNA: TGTGCCAGTAGTGTTTCTTTAGCGGGAGGGCCCTCCTACAATGAGCAGTTCTTC. This codes for CASSVSLAGGPSYNEQFF.

The chain joins TRBV5-1 to TRBJ1-3; D is uncertain. The CDR3 is 14 amino acids. From germline, CDR1 is SGHRS and CDR2 YFSETQ. Trimming removed 2 bases from V and 0 bases from J, with 6 bases in between. CDR3 nucleotide sequence: TGCGCCAGCAGCTTACAGCCCTCTGGAAACACCATATATTTT. This encodes CASSLQPSGNTIYF.

The gene calls are TRBV6-5 and TRBJ2-3; the match to TRBD2 covers 7 bases. Trimming took 2 bases from V and 3 from J; bases not matched to a gene: 5. From germline, CDR1 is MNHEY and CDR2 SVGAGI. The CDR3 spans 15 residues. The CDR3 bases are TGTGCCAGCAGTTACAGAGCGGGGAGTACAGATACGCAGTATTTT. As protein: CASSYRAGSTDTQYF.